These 14 T cell receptor beta chains were sequenced from one sample in a study of T-cell reconstitution after alpha-beta-depleted transplantation in children. Unique molecular identifiers tagged the TCRbeta library. TCRdb ran MiXCR on the PCR reads and lists one entry per CDR3 protein. The table includes around 670,000 distinct CDR3 sequences, less than 15% detected once. The specimen comprised PBMCs, sampled before TCRalphabeta/CD19-depleted stem cell transplant. Source of these receptors: a girl aged 2 to 9 with congenital amegakaryocytic thrombocytopenia, due to receive a stem cell transplant.

There are a few counts of this clonotype. The chain employs TRBV5-1 and TRBJ2-7, with a possible D match to TRBD2 (6 bases). V was shortened by 0 bases and J by 3 bases, with 16 bases between the two germline ends. Germline assignment: CDR1 SGHRS and CDR2 YFSETQ. This CDR3 comprises 16 residues. CDR3 in DNA: TGCGCCAGCAGCTTGGACCCCTCCGGGAGTCGCTACGAGCAGTACTTC. Translating it yields CASSLDPSGSRYEQYF.

The chain recombines TRBV20-1 with TRBJ1-2; D unresolved. The CDR3 is 13 amino acids. The germline V gene has CDR1 DFQATT and CDR2 SNEGSKA (reference sequence). Trimming removed 4 bases from V and 4 bases from J, with 13 bases in between. The CDR3: CSATWTGLYGYTF. The CDR3 DNA reads as TGCAGTGCTACTTGGACCGGCCTCTATGGCTACACCTTC.

This clonotype was detected many times. The CDR3 DNA sequence: TGCAGTGCCAGGCTAGAAACCCAAAACATTCAGTACTTC. Its protein is CSARLETQNIQYF. The chain uses TRBV20-1 and TRBJ2-4; D is ambiguous. Germline values: CDR1 DFQATT, CDR2 SNEGSKA (reference sequence). V was clipped by 6 bases and J by 5 bases, with 14 bases between them. The CDR3 is 13 amino acids.

The V call is TRBV30, the J call TRBJ2-1; a weak D match, TRBD2 (5 bases). With 5 bases removed from V and 9 bases from J, the gap between germline ends came to 17 bases. The CDR3 has 13 amino acids. Per germline, CDR1 GTSNPN and CDR2 SVGIG (reference sequence). The CDR3 here is CAWSSTSAGEQFF. CDR3 nucleotide sequence: TGTGCCTGGTCGTCAACCTCGGCGGGTGAGCAGTTCTTC.

This clonotype showed up many times. The chain combines TRBV5-1 with TRBJ1-1, with 9 bases that match TRBD1. The V and J ends lost 0 bases and 5 bases, in that order; junction bases with no gene match: 11. The germline V gene has CDR1 SGHRS and CDR2 YFSETQ. CDR3 size: 17 residues. This CDR3 reads CASSLAPGQGRGTEAFF. As DNA, the CDR3 is TGCGCCAGCAGCTTGGCTCCGGGACAGGGTCGAGGAACTGAAGCTTTCTTT.

This clonotype came up many times. V is TRBV5-6 and J is TRBJ1-1; maybe TRBD1 (6 bases). V lost 4 bases, J lost 0 bases, and 16 bases lay in between. The CDR3 is 16 residues long. From germline, CDR1 is SGHDT and CDR2 YYEEEE. Written as DNA, the CDR3 is TGTGCCAGCAGCCGACTCTCAGGGGTACTGAACACTGAAGCTTTCTTT. Translated: CASSRLSGVLNTEAFF.

This clonotype was seen many times. The chain is built from TRBV7-6 and TRBJ2-1; D perhaps matches TRBD2 (5 bases). CDR1 SGHVS and CDR2 FNYEAQ come from the germline V gene. The CDR3 is 13 amino acids. V lost 1 base and J 8 bases, leaving 9 bases between the germline ends. CDR3 sequence: CASSLELVDEQFF. The CDR3 coding sequence is TGTGCCAGCAGCTTAGAACTAGTCGATGAGCAGTTCTTC.

This clonotype was counted at least ten times. This chain joins TRBV28 and TRBJ2-7; D is possibly TRBD1 (6 bases). CDR1 and CDR2 from the germline V gene are MDHEN and SYDVKM. The CDR3 totals 16 residues. Deletions cut 1 base from V and 7 bases from J, with 20 bases between. The CDR3 here is CASSLLSGRGSREQYF. Written as DNA, the CDR3 is TGTGCCAGCAGTTTATTATCGGGCAGGGGCTCTCGAGAGCAGTACTTC.

The chain couples TRBV6-6 to TRBJ2-7; D not resolved. Between the trimmed V and J ends, which lost 6 bases and 1 base, there was a span of 10 bases. This CDR3 comprises 13 residues. From germline, CDR1 is MNHNY and CDR2 SVGAGI (reference sequence). The CDR3 DNA reads TGTGCCAGCAGCGCAGGATTTTCCTACGAGCAGTACTTC. Translated: CASSAGFSYEQYF.

The V and J genes are TRBV20-1 and TRBJ2-5; 12 bases match TRBD2. The germline CDR1 and CDR2 sequences are DFQATT and SNEGSKA (reference sequence). The CDR3 has 20 amino acids. V lost 2 bases, J lost 3 bases, and 19 bases stayed unmatched. For the CDR3, the DNA is TGCAGTGCTAGACCTCAGAGGGCCCTAGCGGGAGGGCCCTCGAAAGAGACCCAGTACTTC. Its translation is CSARPQRALAGGPSKETQYF.

The V call is TRBV5-1, the J call TRBJ2-7, with TRBD1 identical over 9 bases. The J segment lost 4 bases and the V segment lost 4 bases, leaving 12 bases of the junction unmatched. This CDR3 is built from 16 residues. CDR1 is SGHRS and CDR2 is YFSETQ in the germline V gene. The CDR3 DNA reads as TGCGCCAGCAGCCCCGTTTCCGGGACAGGGTTATACGAGCAGTACTTC. It codes for CASSPVSGTGLYEQYF. The complete variable domain, with remaining parts taken from reference TRBV5-1 and TRBJ2-7, reads KAGVTQTPRYLIKTRGQQVTLSCSPISGHRSVSWYQQTPGQGLQFLFEYFSETQRNKGNFPGRFSGRQFSNSRSEMNVSTLELGDSALYLCASSPVSGTGLYEQYFGPGTRLTVT.

The table lists this clonotype with many counts. V is TRBV7-9 and J is TRBJ2-1; D remains unclear. The CDR3 spans 17 residues. V lost 0 bases and J 3 bases, leaving 15 bases between the germline ends. Germline V gives CDR1 SEHNR, CDR2 FQNEAQ (reference sequence). CDR3 in amino acids: CASSLAPETYIYNEQFF. The CDR3 nucleotides are TGTGCCAGCAGCTTAGCCCCGGAGACCTATATCTACAATGAGCAGTTCTTC.

Note on this clonotype: With a much larger clone just one base away, this may be a read error. As the CDR3 is not closed by the conserved phenylalanine or tryptophan, this likely results from a read error. The chain joins TRBV28 to TRBJ2-7; D unclear. V lost 5 bases to trimming and J lost 1 base, with 15 bases between them. CDR3 length equals 15 residues. Germline V gene data show CDR1 as MDHEN and CDR2 as SYDVKM. The CDR3 sequence: CASSHRQQNSYEQYL. In DNA, the CDR3 is TGTGCCAGCAGTCACAGACAACAGAATTCCTACGAGCAGTACCTC.

The table lists this clonotype with many counts. This chain uses TRBV10-3 with TRBJ2-1; TRBD2 matches 7 bases. This CDR3 comprises 14 residues. Per germline, CDR1 ENHRY and CDR2 SYGVKD. The V gene end was trimmed by 7 bases and the J gene end by 5 bases; junction bases not matched to a gene: 8. CDR3 protein: CAIMSQREDNEQFF. DNA for the CDR3: TGTGCCATCATGAGCCAGCGGGAAGACAATGAGCAGTTCTTC.